Listed here are 15 T cell receptor beta chains from one sample, sequenced in a study of cytomegalovirus exposure and HLA in healthy donors. PCR used 60 Vbeta primers and 13 Jbeta primers. Method: immunoSEQ multiplex PCR; TCRdb's copy keeps in-frame clones and lacks some. The table records 95,000 to 150,000 clones, about 80% of them present only once. Sequencing was done on a sample of PBMCs. Source of these receptors: a woman aged 40 to 50 in good health and CMV-seropositive.

This clone appeared a few times. The CDR3 is CASSEQGASNEKLFF. DNA for the CDR3: TGTGCCAGCAGTGAACAGGGGGCCTCTAATGAAAAACTGTTTTTT. This chain joins TRBV6-1 and TRBJ1-4; 8 bases line up with TRBD1. This CDR3 is built from 15 residues. Germline V gene data show CDR1 as MNHNS and CDR2 as SASEGT. The V gene end was trimmed by 2 bases and the J gene end by 3 bases; junction bases not matched to a gene: 2.

The CDR3 DNA follows: TGTGCCAGCAGACATGAGGACGGGAGACCCGGGGAGCTGTTTTTT. Translation: CASRHEDGRPGELFF. The chain combines TRBV7-9 with TRBJ2-2; D is perhaps TRBD2 (6 bases). The V and J ends lost 6 bases and 6 bases respectively, with 17 bases between them. CDR3 length: 15 residues. CDR1 is SEHNR and CDR2 is FQNEAQ in the germline V gene (reference sequence).

The chain carries TRBV6-1 and TRBJ2-7, with TRBD2 identical over 11 bases. Germline CDR1 is MNHNS and CDR2 is SASEGT. With V trimmed by 4 bases and J by 2 bases, 7 bases remained unmatched. The CDR3 consists of 16 residues. Here the CDR3 reads CASSASGTSGTYEQYF. In nucleotides, the CDR3 is TGTGCCAGCAGTGCATCCGGGACTAGCGGAACCTACGAGCAGTACTTC.

The V and J genes are TRBV29-1 and TRBJ1-1; tentatively, D is TRBD1 (6 bases). The CDR3 covers 13 residues. V lost 4 bases and J lost 1, with 10 bases in between. Germline loops: CDR1 SQVTM, CDR2 ANQGSEA. The CDR3 spells CSVGSRGNTEAFF. DNA for the CDR3: TGCAGCGTTGGAAGCAGGGGGAACACTGAAGCTTTCTTT. The full variable domain, its missing parts supplied by reference TRBV29-1 and TRBJ1-1, is SAVISQKPSRDICQRGTSLTIQCQVDSQVTMMFWYRQQPGQSLTLIATANQGSEATYESGFVIDKFPISRPNLTFSTLTVSNMSPEDSSIYLCSVGSRGNTEAFFGQGTRLTVV.

This chain connects TRBV6-5 to TRBJ1-1; 9 positions match TRBD1. V shed 6 bases and J 5 bases; nucleotides not matched to a gene: 7. The CDR3 is made up of 14 amino acids. Germline-derived CDR1 and CDR2 are MNHEY and SVGAGI. The CDR3, as DNA: TGTGCCAGCAGCATGGGACAGGGCAGAACTGAAGCTTTCTTT. This translates into CASSMGQGRTEAFF.

The chain is built from TRBV7-2 and TRBJ2-1, with 13 bases matching TRBD2. In germline, CDR1 is SGHTA, CDR2 FQGNSA. CDR3 size: 16 residues. Trimming took 5 bases from V and 7 from J; bases not matched to a gene: 8. The CDR3 DNA follows: TGTGCCAGCAGCGGGACTAGCGGGGTCGGTAGGAATGAGCAGTTCTTC. The encoded protein is CASSGTSGVGRNEQFF.

The chain is built from TRBV7-8 and TRBJ1-1; possibly TRBD1 for D (6 bases). In germline, CDR1 is SGHVS, CDR2 FQNEAQ. V was shortened by 5 bases and J by 11 bases, with 18 bases between the two germline ends. The CDR3 is 13 amino acids. This chain's CDR3 is CASSTTTSQGAFF. The CDR3 nucleotides read TGTGCCAGCAGCACGACGACATCCCAGGGGGCTTTCTTT.

The rearrangement links TRBV5-1 to TRBJ2-3; D unresolved. Trimming pared 1 base from V and 0 bases from J, leaving 9 bases between. Germline CDR1 reads SGHRS; CDR2 reads YFSETQ. The CDR3 is made up of 15 amino acids. The CDR3 here is CASSLLVASTDTQYF. Written as DNA, the CDR3 is TGCGCCAGCAGCTTGCTGGTGGCTAGCACAGATACGCAGTATTTT.

This clone has only a few counts. This sequence joins TRBV7-8 and TRBJ1-1, with 9 nucleotides matching TRBD1. The CDR3 extends over 17 amino acids. V shed 5 bases and J 2 bases; nucleotides not matched to a gene: 12. Germline CDR1 is SGHVS and CDR2 is FQNEAQ. CDR3 loop: CASSRTGQGLQNTEAFF. The CDR3 DNA reads as TGTGCCAGCAGCCGAACCGGACAGGGGCTGCAAAACACTGAAGCTTTCTTT.

The rearrangement uses TRBV4-2 and TRBJ1-1, with 9 bases fitting TRBD1. The CDR3 runs to 15 residues. V lost 4 bases to trimming and J lost 6 bases; unmatched junction nucleotides: 9. CDR1 is LGHNA, CDR2 YNFKEQ, per germline. The CDR3 region is CASSRTGTGIAEAFF. The CDR3 bases are TGTGCCAGCAGCCGAACCGGGACAGGGATAGCTGAAGCTTTCTTT.

The chain is built from TRBV30 and TRBJ2-1; 9 nucleotides agree with TRBD2. With 1 base clipped from V and 9 bases from J, the junction kept 16 bases outside the gene matches. The V gene's germline CDR1 is GTSNPN and CDR2 SVGIG (reference sequence). The CDR3 has 17 residues. CDR3 sequence reads: CAWSALPGTSLRGEQFF. The CDR3 bases are TGTGCCTGGAGTGCCCTACCCGGGACTAGCCTTAGAGGTGAGCAGTTCTTC.

The V call is TRBV9, the J call TRBJ2-1; possible D gene TRBD1, 6 bases. V was clipped by 0 bases and J by 9 bases, with 10 bases between them. CDR1 and CDR2 (germline): SGDLS, YYNGEE. This CDR3 contains 13 residues. DNA for the CDR3: TGTGCCAGCAGCGTAGCGGAAGGGGGTGAGCAGTTCTTC. The encoded protein is CASSVAEGGEQFF.

CDR3 loop: CASSITLWGQGQNRYEQYF. Here the CDR3 DNA reads TGTGCCAGTAGTATTACTCTATGGGGACAAGGACAGAATCGCTACGAGCAGTACTTC. The gene calls are TRBV19 and TRBJ2-7, with D maybe TRBD1 (6 bases). The CDR3 has 19 residues. V lost 3 bases and J 3 bases, leaving 27 bases between the germline ends. The germline gives CDR1 LNHDA, CDR2 SQIVND (reference sequence).

V and J are TRBV18 and TRBJ2-2, with a tentative D call TRBD1 (5 bases). The CDR3 runs to 16 residues. The germline V gene has CDR1 KGHSH and CDR2 LQKENI. V lost 1 base, J lost 4 bases, and 13 bases lay in between. CDR3 sequence reads: CASSPLAGISTGELFF. The CDR3 nucleotides are TGTGCCAGCTCACCACTTGCAGGGATAAGCACCGGGGAGCTGTTTTTT.

This clone was counted a single time. V and J are TRBV27 and TRBJ1-2; 10 bases fit TRBD1. The trim removed 1 base at V and 0 bases at J, leaving 5 bases unmatched. Germline CDR1 reads MNHEY; CDR2 reads SMNVEV (reference sequence). There are 17 residues in the CDR3. CDR3: CASSLWGQGPANYGYTF. For the CDR3, the DNA is TGTGCCAGCAGTTTATGGGGACAGGGGCCAGCTAACTATGGCTACACCTTC.